This section outlines one TCR beta chain sequence together with its context. This record belongs to a study of blood T cell repertoires in COVID-19. Overall study: The origin of the acute and convalescent COVID-19 samples was the United States, Italy and Spain.

The V gene end was trimmed by 3 bases and the J gene end by 8 bases; junction bases not matched to a gene: 8. This CDR3 spans 15 amino acids. In germline, CDR1 is LGHDT, CDR2 YNNKEL (reference sequence). In the source study's methods: Amplification from reference gene primers served as the basis for estimated nucleated cell counts. Assay used: immunoSEQ multiplex PCR; TCRdb lists only in-frame clones, some missing. V and J calls and clone size are given by that table; D and trimming were obtained from the DNA. Of 400,000 to 550,000 clones detected, 87% appear once; the ten largest clones hold just under 2%.

The clonotype comes from a woman aged 18-29 years with acute COVID-19. The V call is TRBV3-1 (or the pseudogene TRBV3-2), the J call TRBJ2-2, with 8 nucleotides matching TRBD1. The sample taken for sequencing was PBMCs or T cells enriched from blood (not recorded which). Here the CDR3 DNA reads TGTGCCAGCAGCCACTCACCGGACAGGGAAGGGGAGCTGTTTTTT. Amino acid sequence: CASSHSPDREGELFF.